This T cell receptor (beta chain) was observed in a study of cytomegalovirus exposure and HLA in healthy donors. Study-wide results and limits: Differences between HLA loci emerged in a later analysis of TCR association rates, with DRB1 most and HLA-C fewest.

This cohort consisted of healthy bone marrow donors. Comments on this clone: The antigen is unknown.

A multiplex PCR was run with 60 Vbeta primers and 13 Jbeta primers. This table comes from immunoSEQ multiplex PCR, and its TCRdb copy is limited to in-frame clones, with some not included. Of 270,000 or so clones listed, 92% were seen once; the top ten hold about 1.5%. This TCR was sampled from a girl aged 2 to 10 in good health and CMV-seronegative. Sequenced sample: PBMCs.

The CDR3 DNA follows: TGCAGCGTGGAGAGCGGCCCCATCACAGATACGCAGTATTTT. Amino acids: CSVESGPITDTQYF. J is TRBJ2-3 and V is TRBV29-1, with a possible D match to TRBD2 (5 bases). The germline gives CDR1 SQVTM, CDR2 ANQGSEA. V gave up 6 bases and J gave up 2 bases, with 15 bases separating them. The CDR3 contains 14 residues.